This is a list of T cell receptor beta chains from one sample in a study of T cells after posttransplantation cyclophosphamide. Clones were read by immunoSEQ multiplex PCR, and TCRdb kept only the in-frame ones, dropping some. The sample includes roughly 9,900 clones, roughly 90% of them seen just once. The material was PBMCs, obtained after an allogeneic stem cell transplant with a calcineurin inhibitor and methotrexate. Receptors originate from a male patient aged 30 to 39 who received an allogeneic stem cell transplant from an unrelated donor, was CMV-positive, and had no GVHD. Some T cells may arise from the graft donor. The CDR3 runs from the conserved cysteine through the conserved F or W. The D gene is left open where the match is weak. Clone size is stated in some rows and not others, as once, few, many or a class when expanded.

>.|TRBV7-2|.|TRBJ2-7
CASSPQTTYEQYF
TGTGCCAGCAGCCCCCAAACTACCTACGAGCAGTACTTC
>.|TRBV9|.|TRBJ2-3
CASSVGGRTDTQYF
TGTGCCAGCAGCGTAGGGGGGCGCACAGATACGCAGTATTTT
>TRBD2|TRBV27|.|TRBJ2-7
CASRRLAGPSYEQYF
TGTGCCAGCAGGCGACTAGCGGGACCCTCCTACGAGCAGTACTTC
>.|TRBV6-5|.|TRBJ2-2
CASSDSLGPGELFF
TGTGCCAGCAGTGACTCCCTGGGGCCCGGGGAGCTGTTTTTT
>.|TRBV5-1|.|TRBJ2-3
CASSWTATDTQYF
TGCGCCAGCAGCTGGACTGCCACAGATACGCAGTATTTT
>.|TRBV15|.|TRBJ2-5
CATSGGSRETQYF
TGTGCCACCAGCGGGGGGTCCCGAGAGACCCAGTACTTC
>.|TRBV5-1|.|TRBJ1-5
CASREGVGINQPQHF
TGCGCCAGCAGGGAAGGGGTGGGTATCAACCAGCCCCAGCATTTT
>.|TRBV7-9|.|TRBJ2-5
CASSHWSQDMEQETQYF
TGTGCCAGCAGCCATTGGTCTCAGGACATGGAACAAGAGACCCAGTACTTC
>TRBD1|TRBV29-1|once|TRBJ2-7
CSVDTGGSYEQYF
TGCAGCGTTGATACAGGGGGATCCTACGAGCAGTACTTC
>.|TRBV9|.|TRBJ2-1
CASSVASGGNEQFF
TGTGCCAGCAGCGTAGCGTCGGGTGGCAATGAGCAGTTCTTC
>.|TRBV28|once|TRBJ2-7
CASSFVFPPAYEQYF
TGTGCCAGCAGTTTTGTTTTTCCGCCGGCCTACGAGCAGTACTTC
>TRBD1|TRBV9|.|TRBJ2-7
CASSVVGGSKDEQYF
TGTGCCAGCAGCGTAGTAGGGGGCTCGAAGGACGAGCAGTACTTC
>TRBD2|TRBV2|.|TRBJ2-5
CASSGLAGEGETQYF
TGTGCCAGCAGTGGACTAGCGGGAGAGGGTGAGACCCAGTACTTC
>.|TRBV6-5|.|TRBJ2-7
CASSESARVKEQYF
TGTGCCAGCAGTGAATCAGCGAGGGTTAAGGAGCAGTACTTC
>TRBD1|TRBV19|.|TRBJ1-5
CASKGTGDPQPQHF
TGTGCCAGTAAAGGGACAGGGGACCCTCAGCCCCAGCATTTT
>TRBD1|TRBV5-1|.|TRBJ2-5
CASSFRTGQETQYF
TGCGCCAGCAGCTTCCGGACAGGGCAAGAGACCCAGTACTTC
>TRBD2|TRBV25-1|.|TRBJ2-2
CASSEYWRERLPGELFF
TGTGCCAGCAGTGAATATTGGCGGGAGAGGTTACCCGGGGAGCTGTTTTTT
>TRBD1|TRBV10-3|.|TRBJ2-1
CAISVLPGQGNNEQFF
TGTGCCATCAGTGTTTTACCGGGACAGGGAAACAATGAGCAGTTCTTC
>TRBD1|TRBV10-3|.|TRBJ1-5
CAISDQGQGNQPQHF
TGTGCCATCAGTGATCAGGGACAGGGCAATCAGCCCCAGCATTTT
>TRBD2|TRBV7-9|.|TRBJ2-1
CASSFGAGGTPYNEQFF
TGTGCCAGCAGCTTCGGAGCGGGAGGGACTCCGTACAATGAGCAGTTCTTC
>.|TRBV13|.|TRBJ2-5
CASSLSGQETQYF
TGTGCCAGCAGCCTTAGCGGACAAGAGACCCAGTACTTC
>TRBD1|TRBV5-1|few|TRBJ2-5
CASSPTGGSETQYF
TGCGCCAGCAGCCCGACAGGGGGGTCCGAGACCCAGTACTTC
>TRBD2|TRBV2|.|TRBJ2-3
CASSDPQRGVPTDTQYF
TGTGCCAGCAGTGACCCCCAGCGGGGGGTCCCCACAGATACGCAGTATTTT
>.|TRBV28|.|TRBJ2-7
CASSFPRGLYEQYF
TGTGCCAGCAGTTTCCCACGAGGCCTCTACGAGCAGTACTTC
>.|TRBV9|.|TRBJ2-3
CASSDTSTDTQYF
TGTGCCAGCAGCGATACTAGCACAGATACGCAGTATTTT
>.|TRBV7-3|once|TRBJ2-3
CASGQVLTTDTQYF
TGTGCCAGCGGGCAGGTTTTGACAACAGATACGCAGTATTTT
>TRBD1|TRBV5-1|once|TRBJ1-5
CASSPWPGQAESNQPQHF
TGCGCCAGCAGCCCCTGGCCGGGACAGGCTGAAAGCAATCAGCCCCAGCATTTT
>TRBD1|TRBV15|.|TRBJ1-5
CATTTGTVNYQPQHF
TGTGCCACCACTACCGGGACAGTAAATTATCAGCCCCAGCATTTT
>.|TRBV11-3|.|TRBJ2-2
CASSFGGVGTGELFF
TGTGCCAGCAGCTTCGGAGGGGTCGGGACCGGGGAGCTGTTTTTT
>TRBD1|TRBV9|.|TRBJ1-2
CASSPGQGNYGYTF
TGTGCCAGCAGCCCCGGACAGGGGAACTATGGCTACACCTTC
>TRBD1|TRBV28|.|TRBJ1-5
CASRDRDRGYSNQPQHF
TGTGCCAGCAGGGACCGGGACAGAGGTTATAGCAATCAGCCCCAGCATTTT
>.|TRBV19|.|TRBJ2-3
CASSPNRGTDTQYF
TGTGCCAGTAGCCCAAACAGGGGCACAGATACGCAGTATTTT
>.|TRBV27|.|TRBJ2-3
CASSPDGTDTQYF
TGTGCCAGCAGTCCCGACGGGACAGATACGCAGTATTTT
>TRBD2|TRBV19|.|TRBJ2-3
CASRPTGGPSTDTQYF
TGTGCCAGTAGACCAACGGGGGGGCCAAGCACAGATACGCAGTATTTT
>TRBD1|TRBV27|.|TRBJ2-6
CASSLSGTGLKGANVLTF
TGTGCCAGCAGTTTATCCGGGACAGGCCTGAAAGGGGCCAACGTCCTGACTTTC
>.|TRBV6-1|.|TRBJ2-3
CASLQVSTDTQYF
TGTGCCAGCCTACAGGTTAGCACAGATACGCAGTATTTT
>.|TRBV9|.|TRBJ2-5
CASSVGVQETQYF
TGTGCCAGCAGCGTAGGAGTCCAAGAGACCCAGTACTTC
>.|TRBV4-3|once|TRBJ2-1
CASSRGREGYNEQFF
TGCGCCAGCAGCCGAGGACGGGAAGGCTACAATGAGCAGTTCTTC
>.|TRBV19|.|TRBJ1-1
CASSIREGGGTEAFF
TGTGCCAGTAGTATCAGGGAGGGAGGGGGCACTGAAGCTTTCTTT
>.|TRBV21-1|.|TRBJ1-2
CASSKASQMGYGYTF
TGTGCCAGCAGCAAAGCTTCACAGATGGGCTATGGCTACACCTTC
>TRBD1|TRBV10-3|.|TRBJ1-1
CAISDRDRGPWGTEAFF
TGTGCCATCAGTGACCGGGACAGGGGCCCCTGGGGTACTGAAGCTTTCTTT
>TRBD2|TRBV27|.|TRBJ2-1
CASSLRSPVGSGDEQFF
TGTGCCAGCAGTTTACGATCTCCGGTGGGTAGCGGGGATGAGCAGTTCTTC
>TRBD2|TRBV9|once|TRBJ2-3
CASSEGLTADTQYF
TGTGCCAGCAGCGAGGGACTAACCGCAGATACGCAGTATTTT
>TRBD1|TRBV5-6|once|TRBJ1-6
CASSLEQGESPLHF
TGTGCCAGCAGCTTGGAACAGGGGGAATCACCCCTCCACTTT
>.|TRBV30|.|TRBJ2-5
CAWTGLPGRATQYF
TGTGCCTGGACTGGGCTGCCGGGAAGGGCGACCCAGTACTTC
>TRBD2|TRBV5-4|.|TRBJ2-3
CASSLMGGSTDTQYF
TGTGCCAGCAGCTTAATGGGAGGGAGCACAGATACGCAGTATTTT
>.|TRBV19|.|TRBJ2-1
CASSPADYNEQFF
TGTGCCAGTAGCCCTGCAGACTACAATGAGCAGTTCTTC
>TRBD1|TRBV4-3|.|TRBJ1-2
CASSQGDRGDIYGYTF
TGCGCCAGCAGCCAAGGAGACAGGGGGGATATCTATGGCTACACCTTC
>.|TRBV9|.|TRBJ2-3
CASSVGQRSTDTQYF
TGTGCCAGCAGCGTAGGGCAGCGCTCCACAGATACGCAGTATTTT